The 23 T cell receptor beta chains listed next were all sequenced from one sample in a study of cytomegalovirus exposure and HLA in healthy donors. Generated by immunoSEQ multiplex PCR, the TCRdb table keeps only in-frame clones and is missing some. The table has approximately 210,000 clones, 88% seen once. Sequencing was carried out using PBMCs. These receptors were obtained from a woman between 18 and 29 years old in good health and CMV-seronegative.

This chain's CDR3 is CAWSPGMNTEAFF. CDR3 nucleotide sequence: TGTGCCTGGAGCCCGGGGATGAACACTGAAGCTTTCTTT. The chain links TRBV30 to TRBJ1-1; D uncertain. V lost 3 bases and J lost 0, with 8 bases in between. The CDR3 is 13 amino acids. The germline V gene encodes CDR1 GTSNPN and CDR2 SVGIG (reference sequence).

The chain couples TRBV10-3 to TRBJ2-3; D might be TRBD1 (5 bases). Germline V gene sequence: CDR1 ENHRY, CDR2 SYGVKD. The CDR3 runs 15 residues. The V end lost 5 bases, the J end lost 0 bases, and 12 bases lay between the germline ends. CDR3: CAISSTAGSTDTQYF. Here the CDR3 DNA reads TGTGCCATCAGTTCGACAGCTGGTAGCACAGATACGCAGTATTTT.

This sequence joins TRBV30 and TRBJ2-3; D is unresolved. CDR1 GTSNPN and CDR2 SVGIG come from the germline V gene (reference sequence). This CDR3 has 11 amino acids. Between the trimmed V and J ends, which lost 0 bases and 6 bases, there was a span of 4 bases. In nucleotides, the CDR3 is TGTGCCTGGAGTGTGAGGGATACGCAGTATTTT. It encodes CAWSVRDTQYF.

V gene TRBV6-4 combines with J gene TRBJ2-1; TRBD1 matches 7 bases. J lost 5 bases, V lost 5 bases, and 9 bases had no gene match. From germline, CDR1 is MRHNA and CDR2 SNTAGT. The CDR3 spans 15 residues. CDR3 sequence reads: CASSPRSQGHNEQFF. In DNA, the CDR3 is TGTGCCAGCAGTCCCCGGTCACAGGGGCACAATGAGCAGTTCTTC.

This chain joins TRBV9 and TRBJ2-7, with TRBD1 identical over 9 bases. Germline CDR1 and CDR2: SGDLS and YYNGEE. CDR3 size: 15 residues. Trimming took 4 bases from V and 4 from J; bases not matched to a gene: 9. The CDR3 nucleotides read TGTGCCAGCAGCCCCTTGGGACAGGGTGGGTACGAGCAGTACTTC. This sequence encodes CASSPLGQGGYEQYF.

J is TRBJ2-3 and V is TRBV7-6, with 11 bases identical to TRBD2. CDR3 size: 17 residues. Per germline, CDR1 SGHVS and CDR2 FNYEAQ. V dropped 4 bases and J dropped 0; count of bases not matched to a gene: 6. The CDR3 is CASSSPGLAVSTDTQYF. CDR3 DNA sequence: TGTGCCAGCAGCTCTCCGGGACTAGCGGTTAGCACAGATACGCAGTATTTT. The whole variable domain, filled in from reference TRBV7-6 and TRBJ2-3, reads GAGVSQSPRYKVTKRGQDVALRCDPISGHVSLYWYRQALGQGPEFLTYFNYEAQQDKSGLPNDRFSAERPEGSISTLTIQRTEQRDSAMYRCASSSPGLAVSTDTQYFGPGTRLTVL.

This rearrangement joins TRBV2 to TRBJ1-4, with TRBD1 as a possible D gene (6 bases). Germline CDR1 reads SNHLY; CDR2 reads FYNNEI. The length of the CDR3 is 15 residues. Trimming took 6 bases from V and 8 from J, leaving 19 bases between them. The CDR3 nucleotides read TGTGCCAGCAGCGCAACGGACAGTTCAGGGGAAAAACTGTTTTTT. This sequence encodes CASSATDSSGEKLFF.

The CDR3 DNA sequence: TGTGCCAGCACCCCTCGGGACAGGGCGAATAATGAGCAGTTCTTC. This gives the protein CASTPRDRANNEQFF. J is TRBJ2-1 and V is TRBV5-4; 9 bases map to TRBD1. CDR1 and CDR2 from the germline V gene are SGHNT and YYREEE (reference sequence). The J segment lost 7 bases and the V segment lost 6 bases, leaving 11 bases of the junction unmatched. The CDR3 is 15 residues long. The entire variable domain, with the rest obtained from reference TRBV5-4 and TRBJ2-1, is as follows: ETGVTQSPTHLIKTRGQQVTLRCSSQSGHNTVSWYQQALGQGPQFIFQYYREEENGRGNFPPRFSGLQFPNYSSELNVNALELDDSALYLCASTPRDRANNEQFFGPGTRLTVL.

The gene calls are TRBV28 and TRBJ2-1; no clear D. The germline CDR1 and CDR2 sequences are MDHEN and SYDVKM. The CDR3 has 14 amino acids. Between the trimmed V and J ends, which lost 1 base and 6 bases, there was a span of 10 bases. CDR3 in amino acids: CASSLFPVTNEQFF. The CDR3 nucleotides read TGTGCCAGCAGTTTATTTCCAGTCACCAATGAGCAGTTCTTC.

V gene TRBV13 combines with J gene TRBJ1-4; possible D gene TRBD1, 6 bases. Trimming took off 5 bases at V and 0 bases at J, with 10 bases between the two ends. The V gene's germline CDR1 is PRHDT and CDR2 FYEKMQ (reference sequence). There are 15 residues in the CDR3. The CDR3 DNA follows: TGTGCCAGCAGCCCTAGACAGGCAACTAATGAAAAACTGTTTTTT. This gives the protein CASSPRQATNEKLFF. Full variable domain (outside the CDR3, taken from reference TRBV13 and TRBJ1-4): AAGVIQSPRHLIKEKRETATLKCYPIPRHDTVYWYQQGPGQDPQFLISFYEKMQSDKGSIPDRFSAQQFSDYHSELNMSSLELGDSALYFCASSPRQATNEKLFFGSGTQLSVL.

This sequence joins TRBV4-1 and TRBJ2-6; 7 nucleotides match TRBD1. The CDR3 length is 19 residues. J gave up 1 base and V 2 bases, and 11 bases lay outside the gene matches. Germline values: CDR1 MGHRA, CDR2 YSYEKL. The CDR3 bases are TGCGCCAGCAGCCAAAATAACGGGGCGACAGGGTCTGGGGCCAACGTCCTGACTTTC. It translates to CASSQNNGATGSGANVLTF.

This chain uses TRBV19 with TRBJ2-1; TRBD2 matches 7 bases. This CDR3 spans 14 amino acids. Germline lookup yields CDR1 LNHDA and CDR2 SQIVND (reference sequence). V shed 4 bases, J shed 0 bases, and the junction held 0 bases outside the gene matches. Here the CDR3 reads CASSSGSSYNEQFF. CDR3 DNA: TGTGCCAGTAGTAGCGGGAGCTCCTACAATGAGCAGTTCTTC.

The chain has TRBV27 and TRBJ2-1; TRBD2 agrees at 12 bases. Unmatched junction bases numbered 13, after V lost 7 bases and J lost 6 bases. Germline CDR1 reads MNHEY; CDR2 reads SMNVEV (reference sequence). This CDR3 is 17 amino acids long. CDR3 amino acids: CASTQTPTSGSSNEQFF. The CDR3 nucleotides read TGTGCCAGCACCCAAACCCCGACTAGCGGGAGTAGCAATGAGCAGTTCTTC.

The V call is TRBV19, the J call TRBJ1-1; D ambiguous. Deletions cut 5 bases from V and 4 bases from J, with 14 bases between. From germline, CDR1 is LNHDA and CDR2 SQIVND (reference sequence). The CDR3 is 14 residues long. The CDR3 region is CASSEIGRATEAFF. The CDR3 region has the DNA TGTGCCAGTAGTGAAATCGGGAGAGCCACTGAAGCTTTCTTT. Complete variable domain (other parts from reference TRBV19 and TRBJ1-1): DGGITQSPKYLFRKEGQNVTLSCEQNLNHDAMYWYRQDPGQGLRLIYYSQIVNDFQKGDIAEGYSVSREKKESFPLTVTSAQKNPTAFYLCASSEIGRATEAFFGQGTRLTVV.

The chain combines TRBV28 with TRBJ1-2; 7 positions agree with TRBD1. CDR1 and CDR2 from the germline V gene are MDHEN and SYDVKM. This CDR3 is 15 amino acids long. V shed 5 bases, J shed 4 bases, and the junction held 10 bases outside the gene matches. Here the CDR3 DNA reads TGTGCCAGCAGTCGGCTGGGGACAGAGTCCTATGGCTACACCTTC. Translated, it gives CASSRLGTESYGYTF.

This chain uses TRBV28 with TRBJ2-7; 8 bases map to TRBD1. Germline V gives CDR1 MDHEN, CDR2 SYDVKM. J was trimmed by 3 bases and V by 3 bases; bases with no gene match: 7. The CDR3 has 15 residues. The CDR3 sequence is CASSFGQGLFYEQYF. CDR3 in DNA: TGTGCCAGCAGTTTCGGACAGGGTCTCTTCTACGAGCAGTACTTC.

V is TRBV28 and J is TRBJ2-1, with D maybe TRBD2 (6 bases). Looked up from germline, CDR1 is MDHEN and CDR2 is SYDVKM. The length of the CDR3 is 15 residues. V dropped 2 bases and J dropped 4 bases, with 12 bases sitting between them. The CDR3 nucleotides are TGTGCCAGCAGTTTAACGCCTAGCGCTTACAATGAGCAGTTCTTC. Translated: CASSLTPSAYNEQFF.

The CDR3 sequence: CASSQVGRLDNEQFF. The CDR3 nucleotides are TGCGCCAGCAGCCAAGTCGGGAGGCTGGACAATGAGCAGTTCTTC. This chain uses TRBV4-1 with TRBJ2-1; 7 nucleotides agree with TRBD2. CDR3 size: 15 residues. CDR1 is MGHRA, CDR2 YSYEKL, per germline. Trimming at V came to 1 base and at J to 5 bases, leaving 5 bases not matched to a gene.

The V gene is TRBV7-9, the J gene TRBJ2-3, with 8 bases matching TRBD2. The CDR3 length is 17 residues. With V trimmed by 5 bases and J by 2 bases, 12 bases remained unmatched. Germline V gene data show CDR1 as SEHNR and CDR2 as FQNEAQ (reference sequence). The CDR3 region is CASSDDRGGRVTDTQYF. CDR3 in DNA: TGTGCCAGCAGCGACGACCGCGGGGGGCGCGTCACAGATACGCAGTATTTT.

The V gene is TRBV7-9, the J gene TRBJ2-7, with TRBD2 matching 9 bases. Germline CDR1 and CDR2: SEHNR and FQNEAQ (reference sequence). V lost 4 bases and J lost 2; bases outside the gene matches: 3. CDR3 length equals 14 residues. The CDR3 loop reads CASSSGLAPYEQYF. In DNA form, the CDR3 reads TGTGCCAGCAGCTCCGGACTAGCGCCCTACGAGCAGTACTTC.

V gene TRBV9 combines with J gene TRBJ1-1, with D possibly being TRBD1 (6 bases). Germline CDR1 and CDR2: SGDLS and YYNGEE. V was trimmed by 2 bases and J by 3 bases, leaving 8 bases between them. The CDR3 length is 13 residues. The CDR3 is CASSVGQHTEAFF. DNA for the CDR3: TGTGCCAGCAGCGTTGGACAGCACACTGAAGCTTTCTTT.

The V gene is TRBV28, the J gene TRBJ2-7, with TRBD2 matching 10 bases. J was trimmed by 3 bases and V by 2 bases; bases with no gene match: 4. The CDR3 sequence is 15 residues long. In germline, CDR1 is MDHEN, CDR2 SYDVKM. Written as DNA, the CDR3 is TGTGCCAGCAGTTTACCAGCGGGAGGGTTCTACGAGCAGTACTTC. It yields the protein CASSLPAGGFYEQYF.

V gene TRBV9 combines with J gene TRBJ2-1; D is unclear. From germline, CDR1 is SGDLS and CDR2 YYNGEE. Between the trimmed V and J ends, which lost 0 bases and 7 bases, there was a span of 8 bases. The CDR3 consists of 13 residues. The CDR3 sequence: CASSVDVQNEQFF. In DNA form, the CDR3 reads TGTGCCAGCAGCGTAGATGTCCAGAATGAGCAGTTCTTC.